The clone carrying this T cell receptor (beta chain) has more than one count but fewer than ten. This record comes from a study of T-cell reconstitution after alpha-beta-depleted transplantation in children. Molecular barcoding with unique molecular identifiers was used for the TCRbeta library. One entry per CDR3 protein results from TCRdb running MiXCR on the PCR reads. The sample consists of 640,000 or so distinct CDR3 sequences, about 15% of them appearing once. The CDR3 contains 14 residues. Germline lookup yields CDR1 LNHDA and CDR2 SQIVND (reference sequence). V lost 10 bases to trimming and J lost 1 base; unmatched junction nucleotides: 9.

The rearrangement links TRBV19 to TRBJ1-1, with 7 bases lining up with TRBD1. The origin of this receptor is a human donor who donated a stem cell graft to a child with acute myeloid leukemia. This specimen was PBMCs from the stem cell graft donor, taken from the stem cell graft. The CDR3 nucleotides are TGTGCCACCTCATCGACAGGGCGGAACACTGAAGCTTTCTTT. This gives the protein CATSSTGRNTEAFF.